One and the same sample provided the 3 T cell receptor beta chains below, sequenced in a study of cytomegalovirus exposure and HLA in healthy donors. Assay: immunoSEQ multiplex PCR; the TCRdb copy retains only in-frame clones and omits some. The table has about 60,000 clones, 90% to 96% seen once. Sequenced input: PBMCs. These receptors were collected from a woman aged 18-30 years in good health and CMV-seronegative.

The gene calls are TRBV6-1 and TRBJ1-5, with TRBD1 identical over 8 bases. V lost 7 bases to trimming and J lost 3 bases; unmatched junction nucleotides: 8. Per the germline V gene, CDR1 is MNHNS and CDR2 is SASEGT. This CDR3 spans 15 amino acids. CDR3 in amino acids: CASTKRTGSNQPQHF. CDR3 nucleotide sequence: TGTGCCAGCACCAAACGGACAGGGTCCAATCAGCCCCAGCATTTT.

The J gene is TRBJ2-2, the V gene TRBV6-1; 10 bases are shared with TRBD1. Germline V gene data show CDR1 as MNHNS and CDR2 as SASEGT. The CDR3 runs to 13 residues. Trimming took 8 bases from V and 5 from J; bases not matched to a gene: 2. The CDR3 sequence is CASGTGETGELFF. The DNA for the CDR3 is TGTGCCAGCGGGACAGGGGAGACCGGGGAGCTGTTTTTT.

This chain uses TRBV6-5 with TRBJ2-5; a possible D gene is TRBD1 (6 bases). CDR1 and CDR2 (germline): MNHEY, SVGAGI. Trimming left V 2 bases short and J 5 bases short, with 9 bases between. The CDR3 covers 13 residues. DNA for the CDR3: TGTGCCAGCAGTTACCGCAGGGGTGAGACCCAGTACTTC. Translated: CASSYRRGETQYF.